The 24 T cell receptor beta chains below come from one sample, sequenced in a study of blood T cells in healthy people across ages (dated by TCRdb to 2013 to 2016). The method behind the library was 5' RACE. The listed sequencing device is Illumina HiSeq 2500. A second roughly 7 to 11 cycle PCR used a sample-barcoded 5' primer and a J-beta primer mix. TCRdb redid the processing of the public reads, applying fastp at Q25 and MiXCR, and retained in-frame beta chains. Rows matching on CDR3 protein sequence are summarized as one entry with the most common DNA and genes. The sample table records about a million distinct CDR3 sequences; 51% of these occur just once. Together, the top ten hold around 21% of the sample. What was sequenced was blood. The receptors come from a woman in her sixties or seventies in good health.

The chain joins TRBV30 to TRBJ2-5; no firm D call. The J call may not be correct, given that the DNA end is closer to TRBJ2-7. This CDR3 comprises 11 residues. CDR1 is GTSNPN, CDR2 SVGIG, per germline (reference sequence). The CDR3 loop reads CAWSRLYEQYF. The CDR3 coding sequence is TGTGCCTGGAGTAGGTTATACGAGCAGTACTTC.

This clonotype was counted only a few times. The rearrangement joins TRBV20-1 to TRBJ2-7; D may correspond to TRBD1 or TRBD2 (5 bases each). The assigned J gene may be wrong: the sequence end matches TRBJ2-5 better. The CDR3 is 13 amino acids. Germline CDR1 is DFQATT and CDR2 is SNEGSKA (reference sequence). CDR3 loop: CSARRDRGETQYF. The CDR3 region has the DNA TGCAGTGCCCGCAGGGACCGTGGGGAGACCCAGTACTTC.

V is TRBV4-1 and J is TRBJ1-2, with TRBD1 as a possible D gene (6 bases). The V gene lost 1 base and the J gene lost 6 bases, with 12 bases spanning the gap. The germline V gene encodes CDR1 MGHRA and CDR2 YSYEKL. This CDR3 is built from 14 residues. CDR3 sequence: CASSQVWTADGYTF. In DNA, the CDR3 is TGCGCCAGCAGCCAAGTATGGACAGCGGATGGCTACACCTTC.

V is TRBV4-3 and J is TRBJ1-2; no clear D gene. CDR1 LGHNA and CDR2 YSLEER come from the germline V gene. The CDR3 contains 13 residues. The ends were cut back, 0 bases at V and 10 bases at J, with 12 bases in the middle. CDR3 sequence: CASSQDRSGAYTF. The CDR3 DNA follows: TGCGCCAGCAGCCAAGATAGATCGGGAGCCTACACCTTC.

This clonotype was detected only a few times. The chain combines TRBV7-8 with TRBJ1-2, with D uncertain. This CDR3 is built from 16 residues. Trimming took off 1 base at V and 4 bases at J, with 16 bases between the two ends. CDR1 SGHVS and CDR2 FQNEAQ come from the germline V gene. The CDR3 region is CASSLDIAGNGYGYTF. The DNA of the CDR3 is TGTGCCAGCAGCTTAGATATTGCCGGCAACGGCTATGGCTACACCTTC.

This chain connects TRBV6-6 to TRBJ2-7, with 7 nucleotides matching TRBD1. The CDR3 runs to 17 residues. Germline CDR1 reads MNHNY; CDR2 reads SVGAGI (reference sequence). Trimming took 6 bases from V and 0 from J; bases not matched to a gene: 14. CDR3 DNA: TGTGCCAGCAGCCCATCGTCGGGGACAGACATCTCCTACGAGCAGTACTTC. Translation gives CASSPSSGTDISYEQYF.

This chain links TRBV5-1 with TRBJ2-7; weak D call: TRBD1 (6 bases). V was clipped by 4 bases and J by 7 bases, with 12 bases between them. CDR3 length equals 12 residues. Germline-derived CDR1 and CDR2 are SGHRS and YFSETQ. DNA for the CDR3: TGCGCCAGCAGCGTGGACAGAAGGGAGCAGTACTTC. Encoded protein: CASSVDRREQYF.

This clonotype appeared a few times. The chain employs TRBV12-3 or TRBV12-4 and TRBJ2-3; D gene uncertain. CDR3 length: 12 amino acids. Trimming took 3 bases from V and 9 from J, leaving 10 bases between them. This chain's CDR3 is CASSFGETTQYF. In DNA form, the CDR3 reads TGTGCCAGCAGTTTTGGCGAGACGACGCAGTATTTT.

This chain connects TRBV3-1 to TRBJ2-5; D is possibly TRBD1 (6 bases). The CDR3 is 13 residues long. Germline V CDR1 and CDR2: LGHDT, YNNKEL (reference sequence). Trimming removed 4 bases at V and 5 bases at J, with 11 bases between. The CDR3 loop is CASSPQGWETQYF. The DNA of the CDR3 is TGTGCCAGCAGCCCTCAGGGGTGGGAGACCCAGTACTTC.

This clonotype came up a few times. In DNA form, the CDR3 reads TGTGCCAGTAGTAATCCCCTCTTGGTACCAGTTACGCAGTATTTT. It is translated as CASSNPLLVPVTQYF. The chain joins TRBV19 to TRBJ2-3; D gene unclear. The V gene's germline CDR1 is LNHDA and CDR2 SQIVND (reference sequence). The CDR3 contains 15 residues. Trimming removed 4 bases from V and 8 bases from J, with 19 bases in between.

V and J are TRBV25-1 and TRBJ2-7; D perhaps matches TRBD2 (6 bases). V gave up 3 bases and J gave up 9 bases, with 18 bases separating them. The CDR3 totals 14 residues. Germline V gene sequence: CDR1 MGHDK, CDR2 SYGVNS. CDR3: CASSDLAVTTGQYF. The CDR3 region has the DNA TGTGCCAGCAGTGATTTAGCGGTTACTACGGGGCAGTACTTC.

This clonotype came up a few times. The V and J genes are TRBV6-2 or TRBV6-3 and TRBJ1-2, with D possibly matching TRBD1 (5 bases). Germline V gene lookup returns CDR1 MNHEY and CDR2 SVGEGT. Trimming shortened V by 4 bases and J by 3 bases, and 15 bases separated the two germline ends. CDR3 length: 15 residues. CDR3 bases: TGTGCCAGCAGTTCCACCAGGGATTTTGACTATGGCTACACCTTC. Translation gives CASSSTRDFDYGYTF.

The CDR3 loop reads CASSLRGFTYEQYF. In nucleotides, the CDR3 is TGTGCCAGCAGTTTGCGGGGGTTTACCTACGAGCAGTACTTC. This chain joins TRBV27 and TRBJ2-7; 7 nucleotides align to TRBD2. The J segment lost 2 bases and the V segment lost 3 bases, leaving 4 bases of the junction unmatched. This CDR3 has 14 amino acids. Per the germline V gene, CDR1 is MNHEY and CDR2 is SMNVEV (reference sequence).

This clonotype was observed a handful of times. This chain uses TRBV12-3 or TRBV12-4 with TRBJ2-7; a possible D gene is TRBD2 (5 bases). There are 15 residues in the CDR3. The V gene lost 5 bases and the J gene lost 2 bases, with 16 bases spanning the gap. The DNA for the CDR3 is TGTGCCAGCAGTCCTAACATCGAGGGAACCTACGAGCAGTACTTC. As protein: CASSPNIEGTYEQYF.

The chain links TRBV20-1 to TRBJ2-5; D may be TRBD1 or TRBD2 (5 bases each). The length of the CDR3 is 12 residues. Germline loops: CDR1 DFQATT, CDR2 SNEGSKA (reference sequence). V gave up 6 bases and J gave up 7 bases, with 15 bases separating them. The CDR3 DNA follows: TGCAGTGCCACCGGGACCCCGGGGACCCAGTACTTC. It is translated as CSATGTPGTQYF.

The CDR3 protein is CASSPPQDEKLFF. The CDR3, as DNA: TGTGCCAGCTCCCCCCCACAAGATGAAAAACTGTTTTTT. This chain joins TRBV28 and TRBJ1-4, with D uncertain. This CDR3 contains 13 residues. Germline V lookup: CDR1 MDHEN, CDR2 SYDVKM. Trimming removed 8 bases at V and 6 bases at J, with 13 bases between. The full variable domain, with the rest looked up from reference TRBV28 and TRBJ1-4, is DVKVTQSSRYLVKRTGEKVFLECVQDMDHENMFWYRQDPGLGLRLIYFSYDVKMKEKGDIPEGYSVSREKKERFSLILESASTNQTSMYLCASSPPQDEKLFFGSGTQLSVL.

V usage is TRBV5-1 and J usage is TRBJ1-6; D is unclear. The germline CDR1 and CDR2 sequences are SGHRS and YFSETQ. The V end lost 5 bases, the J end lost 5 bases, and 11 bases lay between the germline ends. CDR3 length: 14 residues. CDR3 nucleotide sequence: TGCGCCAGCAGGGACCGGGCCGATAATTCACCCCTCCACTTT. It codes for CASRDRADNSPLHF.

The rearrangement links TRBV7-9 to TRBJ1-1; D unclear. Germline V gene lookup returns CDR1 SEHNR and CDR2 FQNEAQ (reference sequence). V lost 7 bases and J lost 0, with 12 bases in between. This CDR3 is 14 amino acids long. CDR3 in amino acids: CASIPVQVNTEAFF. The CDR3 region has the DNA TGTGCCAGCATCCCCGTGCAGGTGAACACTGAAGCTTTCTTT.

The chain links TRBV7-8 to TRBJ2-7; 7 bases are shared with TRBD2. Looked up from germline, CDR1 is SGHVS and CDR2 is FQNEAQ. This CDR3 region has 17 residues. The V and J ends lost 0 bases and 2 bases, in that order; junction bases with no gene match: 10. The CDR3 here is CASSLALSRDYAYEQYF. Here the CDR3 DNA reads TGTGCCAGCAGCTTAGCTCTAAGTAGGGACTACGCCTACGAGCAGTACTTC.

The chain carries TRBV7-3 and TRBJ2-3; 11 bases line up with TRBD2. From germline, CDR1 is SGHTA and CDR2 FQGTGA. The junction had 2 bases not matched to a gene; V was cut back by 5 bases and J by 7 bases. This CDR3 is built from 13 residues. The CDR3 is CASSRLAGHTQYF. As DNA, the CDR3 is TGTGCCAGCAGCCGACTAGCGGGGCATACGCAGTATTTT.

V gene TRBV7-2 combines with J gene TRBJ2-3; no clear D. Germline assignment: CDR1 SGHTA and CDR2 FQGNSA. This CDR3 is 12 amino acids long. Trimming left V 6 bases short and J 2 bases short, with 6 bases between. CDR3 region: CASRVNTDTQYF. The CDR3 DNA is TGTGCCAGCAGGGTTAACACAGATACGCAGTATTTT.

A few counts support this clonotype. In nucleotides, the CDR3 is TGCAGCGCGAGAGGTGGGGGGAGTGGAGAGACCCAGTACTTC. Its protein product is CSARGGGSGETQYF. The V gene is TRBV29-1, the J gene TRBJ2-5, with D maybe TRBD2 (6 bases). Looked up from germline, CDR1 is SQVTM and CDR2 is ANQGSEA. Trimming cost V 7 bases and J 4 bases, with 19 bases left between them. CDR3 length equals 14 residues.

This clonotype occurred once. The J gene is TRBJ1-1, the V gene TRBV29-1; tentative D call: TRBD1 (5 bases). Germline CDR1 reads SQVTM; CDR2 reads ANQGSEA. Deletions cut 7 bases from V and 6 bases from J, with 18 bases between. There are 13 residues in the CDR3. The CDR3: CSGEDILKPEAFF. For the CDR3, the DNA is TGCAGCGGTGAGGACATTCTAAAACCTGAAGCTTTCTTT.

The chain couples TRBV7-2 to TRBJ1-5; D possibly corresponds to TRBD1 (5 bases). Germline CDR1 is SGHTA and CDR2 is FQGNSA. The CDR3 spans 16 residues. The germline V and J ends were trimmed by 5 bases and 2 bases, with 16 bases remaining between them. Here the CDR3 DNA reads TGTGCCAGCAGCCGAACGGGTGGGGGGGGCAATCAGCCCCAGCATTTT. It translates to CASSRTGGGGNQPQHF. The entire variable domain, with the rest obtained from reference TRBV7-2 and TRBJ1-5, is as follows: GAGVSQSPSNKVTEKGKDVELRCDPISGHTALYWYRQSLGQGLEFLIYFQGNSAPDKSGLPSDRFSAERTGGSVSTLTIQRTQQEDSAVYLCASSRTGGGGNQPQHFGDGTRLSIL.